The clone carrying this T cell receptor beta chain was counted between two and nine times. As yet, its antigen is unknown. Primers included in the PCR were 60 Vbeta and 13 Jbeta primers. Assay used: immunoSEQ multiplex PCR; TCRdb lists only in-frame clones, some missing. This table has 110,000 to 150,000 clones, 80% to 90% appearing once. CDR3 length: 14 amino acids. V was clipped by 4 bases and J by 7 bases, with 16 bases between them. Germline CDR1 is LGHNA and CDR2 is YSLEER. These data come from a study of cytomegalovirus exposure and HLA in healthy donors. Study results and limitations: A later analysis reported that several of the most significant clusters appeared to be linked to common viral pathogens, among them Epstein-Barr virus. Certain indistinguishable V segments, among them TRBV6-2 and TRBV6-3, were excluded. TCR beta sequences reportedly predicted most subjects' HLA-A and HLA-B alleles accurately. Being productive about 87% or about 30% of the time was typical of most TCR beta V segments in an earlier analysis.

The chain links TRBV4-3 to TRBJ1-2; D perhaps matches TRBD1 (6 bases). This clonotype was obtained from a woman in her forties in good health and CMV-seropositive. Sample: PBMCs. DNA of the CDR3: TGCGCCAGCAGCCTAATACAGGGATCGAGTGGCTACACCTTC. Translation: CASSLIQGSSGYTF.